This is a list of T cell receptor beta chains from one sample in a study of blood T cell repertoires in COVID-19. Sequencing used immunoSEQ multiplex PCR; TCRdb keeps in-frame clones, though not all of them. Among about 150,000 clones, over 75% were seen once, and the ten largest hold 13%. Sequencing was done on a sample of peripheral blood. All receptors derive from a man younger than 35 with COVID-19, enrolled during active disease. Both conserved end residues are part of each CDR3. Each record gives: D gene, V gene, J gene, CDR3 protein, CDR3 DNA. D genes are given only for firm matches.

TRBD2,TRBV9,TRBJ2-5,CASSGGGRSEETQYF,TGTGCCAGCAGCGGGGGCGGGAGGTCGGAAGAGACCCAGTACTTC
NA,TRBV5-5,TRBJ2-5,CASSPGSGIPQETQYF,TGTGCCAGCAGCCCGGGGTCCGGGATCCCCCAAGAGACCCAGTACTTC
TRBD1,TRBV5-4,TRBJ2-1,CASSLKLTGANEQFF,TGTGCCAGCAGCTTGAAACTCACAGGGGCCAATGAGCAGTTCTTC
TRBD1,TRBV2,TRBJ1-2,CASSAAGTEYGYTF,TGTGCCAGCAGCGCTGCCGGGACAGAATATGGCTACACCTTC
NA,TRBV9,TRBJ2-7,CASSVSSEAYEQYF,TGTGCCAGCAGCGTGAGTAGCGAAGCCTACGAGCAGTACTTC
NA,TRBV2,TRBJ1-1,CASQKGVAFF,TGTGCCAGCCAAAAGGGAGTAGCTTTCTTT
NA,TRBV12-3/TRBV12-4,TRBJ1-2,CASSLAYYGYTF,TGTGCCAGCAGTTTGGCCTACTATGGCTACACCTTC
NA,TRBV20-1,TRBJ1-5,CSASRGRDQPQHF,TGCAGTGCTAGTAGAGGTCGCGATCAGCCCCAGCATTTT
NA,TRBV11-2,TRBJ2-7,CASSLGRGVYEQYF,TGTGCCAGCAGCTTGGGCAGGGGGGTCTACGAGCAGTACTTC
NA,TRBV4-3,TRBJ2-5,CASSQAGAETQYF,TGCGCCAGCAGCCAAGCCGGTGCGGAGACCCAGTACTTC
NA,TRBV12-3/TRBV12-4,TRBJ1-1,CASISVGFTEAFF,TGTGCCAGCATCAGCGTAGGTTTCACTGAAGCTTTCTTT
NA,TRBV4-2,TRBJ1-2,CASSQDIQGSYGYTF,TGTGCCAGCAGCCAAGATATACAGGGAAGCTATGGCTACACCTTC